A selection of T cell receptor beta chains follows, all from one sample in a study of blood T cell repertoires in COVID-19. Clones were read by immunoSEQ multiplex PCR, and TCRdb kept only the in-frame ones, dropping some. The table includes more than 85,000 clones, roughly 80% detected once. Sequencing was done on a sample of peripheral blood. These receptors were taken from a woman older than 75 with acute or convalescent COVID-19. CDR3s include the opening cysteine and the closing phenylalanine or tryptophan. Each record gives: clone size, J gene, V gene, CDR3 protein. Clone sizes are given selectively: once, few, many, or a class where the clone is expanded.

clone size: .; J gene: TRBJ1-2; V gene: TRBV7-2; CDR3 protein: CASSTGRGQGADGYTF
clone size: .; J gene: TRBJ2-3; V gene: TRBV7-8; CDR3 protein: CASSSIYWGDTDTQYF
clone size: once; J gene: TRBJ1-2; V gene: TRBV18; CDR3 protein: CASSPPGQGEHGYTF
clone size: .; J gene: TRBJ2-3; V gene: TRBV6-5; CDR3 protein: CASRGSTDTQYF
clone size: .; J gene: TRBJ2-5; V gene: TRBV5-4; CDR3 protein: CASSRGGGETQYF
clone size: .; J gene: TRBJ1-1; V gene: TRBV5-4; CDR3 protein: CASSLAFQQVTEAFF
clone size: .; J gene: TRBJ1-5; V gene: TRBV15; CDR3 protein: CATSSRTGDNQPQHF
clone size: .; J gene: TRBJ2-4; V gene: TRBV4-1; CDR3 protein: CASSQALDRESKNIQYF
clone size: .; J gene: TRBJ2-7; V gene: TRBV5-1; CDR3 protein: CASSFNQGAIYEQYF
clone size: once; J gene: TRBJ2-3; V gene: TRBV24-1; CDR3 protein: CATSDLEEVQDTQYF
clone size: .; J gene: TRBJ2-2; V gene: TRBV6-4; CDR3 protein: CASSDSFSGELFF
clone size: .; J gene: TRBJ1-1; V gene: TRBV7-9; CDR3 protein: CASSGDRRNTRAFF
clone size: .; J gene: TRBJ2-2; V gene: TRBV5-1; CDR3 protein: CASSPRDSITGELFF
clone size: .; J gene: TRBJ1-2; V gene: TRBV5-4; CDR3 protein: CASSLGTGNYGYTF
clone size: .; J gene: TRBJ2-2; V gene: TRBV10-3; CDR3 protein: CAIRGLYTGELFF
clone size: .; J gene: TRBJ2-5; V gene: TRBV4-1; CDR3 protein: CASSQAEETQYF
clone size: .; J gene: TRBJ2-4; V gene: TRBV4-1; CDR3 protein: CASSQDGTVAKNIQYF
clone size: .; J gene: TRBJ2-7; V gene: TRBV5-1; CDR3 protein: CASSSGVTTYEQYF
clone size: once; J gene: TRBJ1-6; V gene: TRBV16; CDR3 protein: CASSQSTGGGAPLHF
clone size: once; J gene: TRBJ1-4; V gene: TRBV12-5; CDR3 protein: CASGLVQGRLVANEKLFF
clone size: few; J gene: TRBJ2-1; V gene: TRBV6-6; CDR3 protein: CASSTSGGWDNEQFF
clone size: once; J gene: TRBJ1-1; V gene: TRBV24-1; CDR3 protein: CATSAGTEAFF
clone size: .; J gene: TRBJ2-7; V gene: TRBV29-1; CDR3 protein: CSVEDAYGDGYEQYF
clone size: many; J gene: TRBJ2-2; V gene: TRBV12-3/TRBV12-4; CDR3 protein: CATGQGKGGELFF
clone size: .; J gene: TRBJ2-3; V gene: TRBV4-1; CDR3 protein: CASSQTGSLGTDTQYF
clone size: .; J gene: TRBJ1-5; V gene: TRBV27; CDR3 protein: CASSSGWSNQPQHF
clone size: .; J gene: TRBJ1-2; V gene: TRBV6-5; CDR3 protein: CASSPGRQNYGYTF
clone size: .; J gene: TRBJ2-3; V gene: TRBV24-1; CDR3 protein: CATSEPGLTDTQYF
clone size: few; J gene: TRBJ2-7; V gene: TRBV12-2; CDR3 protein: CASRLNGRLTSYEQYF
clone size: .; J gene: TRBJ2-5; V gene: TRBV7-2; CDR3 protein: CASSYWTSQETQYF
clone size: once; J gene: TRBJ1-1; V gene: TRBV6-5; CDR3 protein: CASSYRTTVRNTEAFF
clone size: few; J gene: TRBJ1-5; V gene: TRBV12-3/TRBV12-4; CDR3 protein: CASSFDRGQPQHF
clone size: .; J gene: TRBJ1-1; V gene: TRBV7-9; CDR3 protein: CASSFLTGGTEAFF
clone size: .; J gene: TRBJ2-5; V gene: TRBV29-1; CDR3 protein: CSVDTPGGTGRTKETQYF
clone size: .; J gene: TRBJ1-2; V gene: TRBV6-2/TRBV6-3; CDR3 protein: CASSYVGGGQGYTF
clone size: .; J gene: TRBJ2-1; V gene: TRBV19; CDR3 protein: CASSSGTGGYEQFF
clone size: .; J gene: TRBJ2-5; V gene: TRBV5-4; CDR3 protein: CASSLDQTGEETQYF
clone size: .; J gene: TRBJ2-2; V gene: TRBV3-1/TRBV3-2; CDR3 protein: CASSPVAGGARELFF
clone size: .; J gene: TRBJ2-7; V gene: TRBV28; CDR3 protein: CASSRGLAGFYEQYF
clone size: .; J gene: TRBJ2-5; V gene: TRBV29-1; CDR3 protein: CSVFVAGSKTQYF
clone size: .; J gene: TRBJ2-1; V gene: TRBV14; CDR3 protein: CASSQDRGLLVRQFF
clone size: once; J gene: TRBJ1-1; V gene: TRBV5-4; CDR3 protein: CASSLPRMNTEAFF
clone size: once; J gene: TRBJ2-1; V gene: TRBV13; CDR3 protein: CASSPLSGSSYNEQFF
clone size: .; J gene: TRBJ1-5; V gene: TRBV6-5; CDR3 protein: CASSYSGRGGDQPQHF
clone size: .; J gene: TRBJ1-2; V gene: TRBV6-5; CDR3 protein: CASRSGVVNYGYTF
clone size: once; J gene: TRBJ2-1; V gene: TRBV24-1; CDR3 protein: CATSDHPGLAGFSYNEQFF
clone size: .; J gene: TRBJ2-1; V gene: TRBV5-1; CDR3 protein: CASSLNGAGEQFF
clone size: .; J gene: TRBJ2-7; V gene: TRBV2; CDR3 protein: CASTERLRYEQYF
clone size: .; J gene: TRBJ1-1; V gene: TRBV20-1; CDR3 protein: CSASVRRGRTEAFF
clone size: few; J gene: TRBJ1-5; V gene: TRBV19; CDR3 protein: CASIRQPQHF
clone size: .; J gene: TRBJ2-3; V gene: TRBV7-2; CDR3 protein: CASSRGGGVTDTQYF
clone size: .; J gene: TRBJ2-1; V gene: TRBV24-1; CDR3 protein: CATSDSRVNEQFF
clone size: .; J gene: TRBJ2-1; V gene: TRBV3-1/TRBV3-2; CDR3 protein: CASSQTELVYEQFF
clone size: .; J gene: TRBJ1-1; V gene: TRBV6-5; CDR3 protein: CASSLTVLNTEAFF
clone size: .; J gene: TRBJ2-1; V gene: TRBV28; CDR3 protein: CASSRRTPQQFF
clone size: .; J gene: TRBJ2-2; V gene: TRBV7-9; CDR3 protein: CASSLYPSGNTGELFF
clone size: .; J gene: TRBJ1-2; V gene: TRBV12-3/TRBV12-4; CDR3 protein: CASTLGGEYGYTF
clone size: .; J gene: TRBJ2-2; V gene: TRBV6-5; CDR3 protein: CASSPTRTGELFF
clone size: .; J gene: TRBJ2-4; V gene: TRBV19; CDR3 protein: CASRISGQGRNIQYF
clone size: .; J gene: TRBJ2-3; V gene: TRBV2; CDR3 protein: CASNRRGDYTDTQYF